This TCR beta chain was captured in a study of beta chain features in type 1 diabetes. Study-level background: In age, gender and cell yields, patients were similar to healthy donors. Study-level points and caveats: Moderately but significantly shorter TCRB CDR3s were found in Type 1 diabetes patients in all four CD4+ subsets. Sequencing used cDNA, and cells with high TCR expression could therefore be over-represented.

What was sequenced were expressed TCRB transcripts, since all of the isolated RNA had been reverse transcribed. Clones were sequenced by immunoSEQ multiplex PCR, and TCRdb holds only the in-frame ones, with some missing. The table lists fewer than 300,000 clones, 9.5% to 13% of them singletons, with 0.017% in the top ten. Trimming took 4 bases from V and 5 from J, leaving 11 bases between them. The germline CDR1 and CDR2 sequences are MGHRA and YSYEKL. CDR3 length equals 13 residues. This clone has more than one count but fewer than ten. Its antigen is still unknown. The chain employs TRBV4-1 and TRBJ2-5, with no clear D. Sequences were obtained from naive CD4+ T cells from blood. The TCR sequence derives from a man aged 25-45 years with type 1 diabetes. The CDR3 DNA reads TGCGCCAGCAGCCTCAGAGGAAGGGAGACCCAGTACTTC. Residues: CASSLRGRETQYF.